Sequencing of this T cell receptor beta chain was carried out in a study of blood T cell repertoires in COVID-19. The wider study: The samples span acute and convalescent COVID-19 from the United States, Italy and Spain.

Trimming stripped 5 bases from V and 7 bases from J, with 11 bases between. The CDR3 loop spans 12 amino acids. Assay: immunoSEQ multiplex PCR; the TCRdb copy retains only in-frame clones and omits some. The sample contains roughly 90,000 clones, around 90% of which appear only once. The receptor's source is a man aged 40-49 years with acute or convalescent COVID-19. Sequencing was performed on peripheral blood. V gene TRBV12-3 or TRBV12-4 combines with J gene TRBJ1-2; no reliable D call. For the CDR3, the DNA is TGTGCCAGCAGTCCAACTCAGGCTGGCTACACCTTC. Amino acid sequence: CASSPTQAGYTF.